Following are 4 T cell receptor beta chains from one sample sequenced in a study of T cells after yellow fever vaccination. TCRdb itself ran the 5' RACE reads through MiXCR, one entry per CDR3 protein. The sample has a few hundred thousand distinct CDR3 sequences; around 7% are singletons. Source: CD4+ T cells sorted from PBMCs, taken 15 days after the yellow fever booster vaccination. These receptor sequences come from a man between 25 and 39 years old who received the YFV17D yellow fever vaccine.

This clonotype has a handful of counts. CDR3 DNA sequence: TGTGCCATCAGTGAGCCAGCTAGCGGGAGGCGGGATGAGCAGTTCTTC. It encodes CAISEPASGRRDEQFF. The gene calls are TRBV10-3 and TRBJ2-1; 11 positions agree with TRBD2. The CDR3 totals 16 residues. V lost 2 bases and J lost 8; bases outside the gene matches: 8. The germline V gene has CDR1 ENHRY and CDR2 SYGVKD.

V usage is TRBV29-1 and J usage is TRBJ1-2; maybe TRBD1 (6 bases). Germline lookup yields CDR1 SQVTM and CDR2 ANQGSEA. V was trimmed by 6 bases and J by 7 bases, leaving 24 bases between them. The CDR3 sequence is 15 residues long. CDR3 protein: CSVPRGDNPVGGYTF. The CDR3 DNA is TGCAGCGTACCAAGGGGGGACAACCCTGTGGGTGGCTACACCTTC.

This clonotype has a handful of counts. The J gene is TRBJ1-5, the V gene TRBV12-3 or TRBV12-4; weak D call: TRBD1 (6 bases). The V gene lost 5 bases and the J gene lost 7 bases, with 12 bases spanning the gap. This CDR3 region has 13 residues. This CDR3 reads CASSTGIEQPQHF. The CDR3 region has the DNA TGTGCCAGCAGTACAGGGATCGAGCAGCCCCAGCATTTT.

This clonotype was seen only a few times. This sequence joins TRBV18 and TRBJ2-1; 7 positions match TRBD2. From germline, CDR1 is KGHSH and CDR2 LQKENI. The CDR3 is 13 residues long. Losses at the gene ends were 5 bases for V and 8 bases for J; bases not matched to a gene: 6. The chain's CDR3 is CASSTGLNDEQFF. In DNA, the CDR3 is TGTGCCAGCTCAACGGGACTAAACGATGAGCAGTTCTTC.